Listed below are T cell receptor beta chains from one sample, sequenced in a study of a mutant IDH1 vaccine in newly diagnosed glioma. These TCRs are of unknown antigen specificity. Clones were read by immunoSEQ multiplex PCR, and TCRdb kept only the in-frame ones, dropping some. The sample lists some 130,000 clones; around 80% were seen once. This material consisted of PBMCs, taken from a glioma patient whose treatment included an IDH1 peptide vaccine. The receptors shown here come from a man aged 35 to 55 with glioma. Each CDR3 is given with its conserved first and last residue. The order of the fields is V gene, J gene, CDR3 protein.

V: TRBV6-5; J: TRBJ2-7; CDR3: CASSRTGTSYEQYF
V: TRBV5-4; J: TRBJ1-5; CDR3: CASSLGFDQPQHF
V: TRBV4-2; J: TRBJ1-3; CDR3: CASSQSTGLGNTIYF
V: TRBV5-8; J: TRBJ2-5; CDR3: CASSGGRRQETQYF
V: TRBV29-1; J: TRBJ2-4; CDR3: CSASRIQTADKNIQYF
V: TRBV9; J: TRBJ2-1; CDR3: CASTRAGGVSYNEQFF
V: TRBV6-1; J: TRBJ2-1; CDR3: CASSERRDSYNEQFF
V: TRBV7-2; J: TRBJ2-7; CDR3: CASSLVAGAGGSYEQYF
V: TRBV27; J: TRBJ2-3; CDR3: CASSLGGTDTQYF
V: TRBV30; J: TRBJ1-5; CDR3: CAWSFGGGNQPQHF
V: TRBV30; J: NA; CDR3: CAWKTVGLYEQYF
V: TRBV2; J: TRBJ2-3; CDR3: CASTNTGLPGDTQYF
V: TRBV10-3; J: TRBJ2-7; CDR3: CAISLQGARDEQYF
V: TRBV27; J: NA; CDR3: CASSLIPTGGDYEQYF
V: TRBV6-6; J: TRBJ2-3; CDR3: CASTGTSGLSTDTQYF
V: TRBV6-1; J: TRBJ2-3; CDR3: CASIGPADTQYF